Relative to its sample, the clone carrying this T cell receptor beta chain is medium-sized. Treatment of the sample: randomized to nivolumab then ipilimumab (arm A) or the reverse (arm B). This specimen comes from a study of sequential checkpoint blockade in melanoma. Overall study: After both sequences, patients received maintenance nivolumab.

Looked up from germline, CDR1 is SGDLS and CDR2 is YYNGEE. Trimming pared 4 bases from V and 4 bases from J, leaving 12 bases between. The CDR3 is 14 residues long. The assay was immunoSEQ multiplex PCR, and TCRdb's table has in-frame clones only and misses some. The profile covers 7,500 to 9,500 clones, with about 25% appearing a single time and around 6.4% taken by the ten largest. This specimen was tumor tissue (inferred from file names), taken from a patient given nivolumab and ipilimumab in sequence. The V and J genes are TRBV9 and TRBJ1-3, with D perhaps TRBD1 (5 bases). This TCR came from a human donor with melanoma. The CDR3 nucleotides are TGTGCCAGCAGCCCAGGGACGGACGGAAACACCATATATTTT. It yields the protein CASSPGTDGNTIYF.